This T cell receptor beta chain comes out of a study of technical replicates of blood from several donors (dated by TCRdb to the late 2010s). The germline V gene (reference sequence) sets CDR1 to SEHNR and CDR2 to FQNEAQ. V is reduced by 3 bases and J by 7 bases, leaving a spacing of 21 bases between them. The CDR3 covers 17 residues, taking in both the cysteine and the phenylalanine. Left in the record is the CDR3 DNA by itself, 51 bases read in frame from the first base. For this clone: The target of this receptor is not known. The sample holds no much larger clone one base away, and base qualities are not on file.

The library was built by means of the immunoSEQ multiplex PCR assay. As stored in TCRdb, this immuneACCESS dataset retains in-frame rearrangements with V and J assigned. A fraction of the clones does not appear; measured against another copy, unresolved V genes explain less than half of the discrepancy, and the remainder lacks a known reason. This sample is represented by fewer than 75,000 clones; 93% of them were singletons. The ten top clones hold approximately 0.25% of the sample. This clonotype was sampled from a human donor in good health. Sequencing used T cells isolated from PBMCs. The chain couples TRBV7-9 to TRBJ1-4; the D gene is perhaps TRBD1, from 5 matching bases. The encoded CDR3 is CASSFDPPAFGAEKLFF. The nucleotides are TGTGCCAGCAGCTTCGATCCACCCGCCTTTGGGGCTGAAAAACTGTTTTTT.